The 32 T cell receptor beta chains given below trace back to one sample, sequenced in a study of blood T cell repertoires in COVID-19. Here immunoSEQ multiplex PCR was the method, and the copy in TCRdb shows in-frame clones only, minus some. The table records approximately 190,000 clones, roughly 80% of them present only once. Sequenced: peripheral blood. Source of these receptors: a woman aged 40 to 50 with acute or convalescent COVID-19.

CDR3 in amino acids: CASSLIGGERNEQFF. CDR3 bases: TGTGCCAGCAGTCTTATTGGCGGGGAGAGGAATGAGCAGTTCTTC. The V gene is TRBV4-2, the J gene TRBJ2-1; D is possibly TRBD2 (6 bases). V dropped 6 bases and J dropped 7 bases, with 19 bases sitting between them. The length of the CDR3 is 15 residues. Germline assignment: CDR1 LGHNA and CDR2 YNFKEQ.

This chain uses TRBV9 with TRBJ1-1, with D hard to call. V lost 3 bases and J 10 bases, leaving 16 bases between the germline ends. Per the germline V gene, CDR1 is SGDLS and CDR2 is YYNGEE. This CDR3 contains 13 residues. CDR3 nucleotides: TGTGCCAGCAGCGAGGGAGGAGGTACGGGAGCTTTCTTT. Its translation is CASSEGGGTGAFF.

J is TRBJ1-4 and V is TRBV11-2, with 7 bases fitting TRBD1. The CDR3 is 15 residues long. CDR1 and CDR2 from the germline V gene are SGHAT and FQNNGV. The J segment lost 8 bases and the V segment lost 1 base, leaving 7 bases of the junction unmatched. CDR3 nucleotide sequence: TGTGCCAGCAGCTTAGGGCGACAGGGTGGGGAAAAACTGTTTTTT. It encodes CASSLGRQGGEKLFF.

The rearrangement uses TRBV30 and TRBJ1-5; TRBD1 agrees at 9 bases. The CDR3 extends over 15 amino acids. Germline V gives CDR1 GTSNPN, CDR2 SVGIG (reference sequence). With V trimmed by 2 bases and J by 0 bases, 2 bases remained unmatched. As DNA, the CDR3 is TGTGCCTGGAGTACAGGGGGCTTTAGCAATCAGCCCCAGCATTTT. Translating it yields CAWSTGGFSNQPQHF.

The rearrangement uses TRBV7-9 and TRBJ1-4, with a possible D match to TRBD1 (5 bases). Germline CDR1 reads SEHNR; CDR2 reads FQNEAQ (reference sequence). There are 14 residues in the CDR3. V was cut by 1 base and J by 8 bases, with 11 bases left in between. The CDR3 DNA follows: TGTGCCAGCAGCTTAGATGGAGGGGCGGAAAAACTGTTTTTT. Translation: CASSLDGGAEKLFF.

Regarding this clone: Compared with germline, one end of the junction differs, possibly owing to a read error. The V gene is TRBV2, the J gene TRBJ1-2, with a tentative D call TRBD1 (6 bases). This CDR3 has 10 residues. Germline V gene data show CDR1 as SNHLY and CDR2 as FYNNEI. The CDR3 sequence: CASGFRAGAF. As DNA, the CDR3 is TGTGCCAGCGGCTTCAGGGCAGGGGCCTTC.

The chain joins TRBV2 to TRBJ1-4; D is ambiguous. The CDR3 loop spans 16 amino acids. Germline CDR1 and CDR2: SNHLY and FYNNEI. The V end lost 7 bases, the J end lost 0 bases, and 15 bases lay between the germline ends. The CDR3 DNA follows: TGTGCCAGCATGTGGAGCTATTTGGCAACTAATGAAAAACTGTTTTTT. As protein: CASMWSYLATNEKLFF.

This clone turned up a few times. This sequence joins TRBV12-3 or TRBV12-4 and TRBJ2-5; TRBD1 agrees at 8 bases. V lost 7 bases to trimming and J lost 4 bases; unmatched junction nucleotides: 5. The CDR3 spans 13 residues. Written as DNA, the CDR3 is TGTGCCAGCATCATAACAGGGGGAGAGACCCAGTACTTC. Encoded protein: CASIITGGETQYF.

CDR3 residues: CASSLGLAADTQYF. For the CDR3, the DNA is TGCGCCAGCAGCCTCGGGCTAGCGGCAGATACGCAGTATTTT. This chain joins TRBV5-1 and TRBJ2-3, with 7 bases fitting TRBD2. J gave up 4 bases and V 4 bases, and 6 bases lay outside the gene matches. The CDR3 loop spans 14 amino acids. The germline CDR1 and CDR2 sequences are SGHRS and YFSETQ.

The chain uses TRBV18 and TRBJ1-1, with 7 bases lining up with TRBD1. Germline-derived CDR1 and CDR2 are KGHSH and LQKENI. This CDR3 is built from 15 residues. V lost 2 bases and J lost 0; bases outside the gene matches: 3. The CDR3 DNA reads TGTGCCAGCTCACCAGACACAGGGGTGAACACTGAAGCTTTCTTT. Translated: CASSPDTGVNTEAFF.

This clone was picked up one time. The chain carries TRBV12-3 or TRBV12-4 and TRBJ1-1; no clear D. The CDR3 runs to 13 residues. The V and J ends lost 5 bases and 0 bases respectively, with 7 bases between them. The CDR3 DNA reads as TGTGCCAGCAGTGCACAGATGAACACTGAAGCTTTCTTT. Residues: CASSAQMNTEAFF.

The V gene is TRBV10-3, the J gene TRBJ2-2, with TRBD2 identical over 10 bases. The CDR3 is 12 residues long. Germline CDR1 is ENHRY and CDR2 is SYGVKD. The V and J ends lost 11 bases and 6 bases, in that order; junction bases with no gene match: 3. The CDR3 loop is CASAGGAGELFF. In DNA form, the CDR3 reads TGTGCCTCAGCGGGAGGGGCCGGGGAGCTGTTTTTT.

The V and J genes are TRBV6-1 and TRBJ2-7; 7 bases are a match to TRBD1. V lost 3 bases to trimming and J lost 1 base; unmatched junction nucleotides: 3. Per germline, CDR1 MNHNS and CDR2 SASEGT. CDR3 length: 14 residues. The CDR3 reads CASSEYRGSYEQYF. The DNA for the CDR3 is TGTGCCAGCAGTGAGTACAGGGGTTCCTACGAGCAGTACTTC.

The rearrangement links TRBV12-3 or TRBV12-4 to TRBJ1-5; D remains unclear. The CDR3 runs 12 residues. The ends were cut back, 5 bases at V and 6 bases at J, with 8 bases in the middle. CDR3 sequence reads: CASSPGAQPQHF. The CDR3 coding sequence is TGTGCCAGCAGTCCCGGTGCTCAGCCCCAGCATTTT.

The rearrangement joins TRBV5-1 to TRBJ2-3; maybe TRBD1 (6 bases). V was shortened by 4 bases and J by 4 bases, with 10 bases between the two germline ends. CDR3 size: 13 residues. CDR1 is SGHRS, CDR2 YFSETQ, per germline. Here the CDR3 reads CASSPDSADTQYF. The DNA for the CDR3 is TGCGCCAGCAGCCCGGACAGTGCAGATACGCAGTATTTT.

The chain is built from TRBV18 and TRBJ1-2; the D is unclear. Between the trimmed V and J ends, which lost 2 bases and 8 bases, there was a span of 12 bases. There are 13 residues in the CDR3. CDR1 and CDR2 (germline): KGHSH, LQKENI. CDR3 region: CASSPSRAGGYTF. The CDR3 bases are TGTGCCAGCTCACCATCAAGGGCGGGAGGCTACACCTTC.

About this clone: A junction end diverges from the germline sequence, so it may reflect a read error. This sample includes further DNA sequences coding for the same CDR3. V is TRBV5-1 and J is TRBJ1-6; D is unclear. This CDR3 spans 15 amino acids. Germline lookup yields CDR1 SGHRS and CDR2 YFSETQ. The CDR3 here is CASSLGGQNNSPLHF. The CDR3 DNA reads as TGCGCTAGCAGCTTGGGTGGGCAGAACAATTCACCCCTCCACTTT.

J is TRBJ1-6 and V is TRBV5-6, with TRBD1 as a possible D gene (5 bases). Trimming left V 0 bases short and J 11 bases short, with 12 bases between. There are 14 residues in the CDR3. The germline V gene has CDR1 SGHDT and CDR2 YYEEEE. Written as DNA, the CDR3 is TGTGCCAGCAGCTTGGGACAGCAAACTACACCCCTCCACTTT. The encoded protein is CASSLGQQTTPLHF.

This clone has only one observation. The CDR3 protein is CASSWGRGSYEQYF. The CDR3 DNA sequence: TGTGCCAGCAGTTGGGGTCGGGGATCCTACGAGCAGTACTTC. The chain combines TRBV5-8 with TRBJ2-7; a possible D gene is TRBD2 (5 bases). The CDR3 is made up of 14 amino acids. Trimming left V 5 bases short and J 1 base short, with 13 bases between. The V gene's germline CDR1 is SGHTS and CDR2 YDEGEE. The full variable domain, with the rest looked up from reference TRBV5-8 and TRBJ2-7, is EAGVTQSPTHLIKTRGQQATLRCSPISGHTSVYWYQQALGLGLQFLLWYDEGEERNRGNFPPRFSGRQFPNYSSELNVNALELEDSALYLCASSWGRGSYEQYFGPGTRLTVT.

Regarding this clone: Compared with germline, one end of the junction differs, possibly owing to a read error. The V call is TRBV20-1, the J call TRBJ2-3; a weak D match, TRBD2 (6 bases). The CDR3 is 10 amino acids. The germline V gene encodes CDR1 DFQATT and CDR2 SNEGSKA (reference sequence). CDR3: CSDTGTVPFF. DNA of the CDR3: TGCAGTGACACCGGGACTGTCCCCTTTTTT.

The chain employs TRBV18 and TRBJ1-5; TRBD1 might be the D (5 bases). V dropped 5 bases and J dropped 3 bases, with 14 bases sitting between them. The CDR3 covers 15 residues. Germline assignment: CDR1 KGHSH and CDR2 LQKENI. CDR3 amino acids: CASSEYTGDNQPQHF. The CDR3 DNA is TGTGCCAGCTCAGAATACACAGGCGACAATCAGCCCCAGCATTTT.

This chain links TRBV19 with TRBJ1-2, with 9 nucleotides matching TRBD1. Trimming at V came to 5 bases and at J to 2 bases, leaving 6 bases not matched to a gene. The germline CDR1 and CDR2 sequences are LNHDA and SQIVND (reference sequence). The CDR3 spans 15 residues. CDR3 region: CASSDGQGRNYGYTF. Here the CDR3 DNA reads TGTGCCAGTAGTGATGGACAGGGGAGGAACTATGGCTACACCTTC.

Written as DNA, the CDR3 is TGTGCCAGCTCACCATTGTTTGGCGGGGGCGCCTCGGAAACTGAAGCTTTCTTT. Its protein product is CASSPLFGGGASETEAFF. J is TRBJ1-1 and V is TRBV18; weak D call: TRBD1 (6 bases). Germline CDR1 and CDR2: KGHSH and LQKENI. The V end was cut by 2 bases, the J end by 5 bases, with 24 bases between. The CDR3 runs to 18 residues.

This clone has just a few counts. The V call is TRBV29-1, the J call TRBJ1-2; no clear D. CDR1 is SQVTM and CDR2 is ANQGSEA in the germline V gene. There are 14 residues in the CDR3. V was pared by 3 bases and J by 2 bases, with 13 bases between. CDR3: CSVDLARSNYGYTF. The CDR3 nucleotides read TGCAGCGTTGACCTAGCGCGATCGAACTATGGCTACACCTTC.

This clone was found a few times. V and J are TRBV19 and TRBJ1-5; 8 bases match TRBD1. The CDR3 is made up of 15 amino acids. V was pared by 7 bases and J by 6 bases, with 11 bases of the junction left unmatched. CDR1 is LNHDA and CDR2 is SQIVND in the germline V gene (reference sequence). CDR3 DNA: TGTGCCAGTACCCGGACAGGGAGCCACCTTCAGCCCCAGCATTTT. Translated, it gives CASTRTGSHLQPQHF.

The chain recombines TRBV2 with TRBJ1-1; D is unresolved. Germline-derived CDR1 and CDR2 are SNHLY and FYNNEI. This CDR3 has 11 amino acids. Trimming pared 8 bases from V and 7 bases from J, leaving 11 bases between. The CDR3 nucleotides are TGTGCCAGCGCTGGGCGGGGTGAAGCTTTCTTT. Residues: CASAGRGEAFF. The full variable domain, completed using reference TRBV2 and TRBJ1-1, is EPEVTQTPSHQVTQMGQEVILRCVPISNHLYFYWYRQILGQKVEFLVSFYNNEISEKSEIFDDQFSVERPDGSNFTLKIRSTKLEDSAMYFCASAGRGEAFFGQGTRLTVV.

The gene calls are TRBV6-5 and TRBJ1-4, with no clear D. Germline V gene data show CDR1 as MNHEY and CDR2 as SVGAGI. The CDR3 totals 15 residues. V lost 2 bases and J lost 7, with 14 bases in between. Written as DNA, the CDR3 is TGTGCCAGCAGTTACAAGGTCGGGAGGCGTGAAAAACTGTTTTTT. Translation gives CASSYKVGRREKLFF.

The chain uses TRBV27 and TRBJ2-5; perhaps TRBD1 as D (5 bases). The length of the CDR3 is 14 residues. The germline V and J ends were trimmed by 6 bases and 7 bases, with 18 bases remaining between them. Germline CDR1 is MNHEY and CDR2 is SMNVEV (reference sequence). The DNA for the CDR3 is TGTGCCAGCAGCCTTTTCCGACAGATGCCGACCCAGTACTTC. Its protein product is CASSLFRQMPTQYF.

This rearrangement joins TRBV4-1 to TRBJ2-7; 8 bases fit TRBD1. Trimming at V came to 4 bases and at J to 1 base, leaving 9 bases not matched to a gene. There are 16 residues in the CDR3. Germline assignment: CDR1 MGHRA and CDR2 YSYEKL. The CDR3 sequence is CASSPYPGQVSYEQYF. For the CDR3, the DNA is TGCGCCAGCAGCCCCTATCCGGGACAGGTTTCCTACGAGCAGTACTTC.

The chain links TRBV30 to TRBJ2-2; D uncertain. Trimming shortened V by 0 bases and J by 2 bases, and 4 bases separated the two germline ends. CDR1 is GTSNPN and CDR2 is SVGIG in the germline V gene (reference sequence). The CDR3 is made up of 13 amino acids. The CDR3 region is CAWSVSNTGELFF. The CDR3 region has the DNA TGTGCCTGGAGTGTTTCTAACACCGGGGAGCTGTTTTTT.

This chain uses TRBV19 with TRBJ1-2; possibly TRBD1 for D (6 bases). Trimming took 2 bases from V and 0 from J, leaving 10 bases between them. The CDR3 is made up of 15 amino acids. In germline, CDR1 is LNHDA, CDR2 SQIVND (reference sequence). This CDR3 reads CASSIHRDPNYGYTF. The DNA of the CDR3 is TGTGCCAGTAGTATACACAGGGATCCTAACTATGGCTACACCTTC.

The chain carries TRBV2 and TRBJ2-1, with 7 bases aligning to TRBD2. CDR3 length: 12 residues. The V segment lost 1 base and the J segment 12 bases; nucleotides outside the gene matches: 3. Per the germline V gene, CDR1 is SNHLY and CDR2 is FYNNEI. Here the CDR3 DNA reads TGTGCCAGCAGTGAAGGTCGCGGGGGGCAGTTCTTC. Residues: CASSEGRGGQFF. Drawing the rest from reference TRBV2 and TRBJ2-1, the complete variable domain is EPEVTQTPSHQVTQMGQEVILRCVPISNHLYFYWYRQILGQKVEFLVSFYNNEISEKSEIFDDQFSVERPDGSNFTLKIRSTKLEDSAMYFCASSEGRGGQFFGPGTRLTVL.